Listed below are T cell receptor beta chains from one sample, sequenced in a study of T-cell reconstitution after alpha-beta-depleted transplantation in children. TCRdb used MiXCR to reprocess the PCR reads, holding one entry per CDR3 protein. The sample has some 830,000 distinct CDR3 sequences, less than 20% seen once. This specimen consisted of PBMCs, mostly from graft donor cells, obtained 360 days after TCRalphabeta/CD19-depleted stem cell transplant. The receptor set was obtained from a male patient aged 10 to 17 who had a stem cell transplant for acute lymphoblastic leukemia, so the T cells may come from the graft donor. The CDR3 runs from the conserved cysteine through the conserved F or W. Each record gives: J gene, V gene, D gene, clone size, CDR3 protein, CDR3 DNA. D genes are given only for firm matches. Size is omitted from some rows. Given values are once, few, many or a class for expanded clones.

J gene: TRBJ1-3
V gene: TRBV2
D gene: NA
clone size: NA
CDR3 protein: CASSEMGAGLGNTIYF
CDR3 DNA: TGTGCCAGCAGTGAAATGGGGGCTGGGTTAGGGAACACCATATATTTT

J gene: TRBJ2-7
V gene: TRBV15
D gene: NA
clone size: NA
CDR3 protein: CATRPGTATYEQYF
CDR3 DNA: TGTGCCACCAGACCAGGGACGGCGACCTACGAGCAGTACTTC

J gene: TRBJ2-7
V gene: TRBV11-2
D gene: NA
clone size: NA
CDR3 protein: CASRLQGIAYEQYF
CDR3 DNA: TGTGCCAGCCGTCTCCAGGGGATAGCCTACGAGCAGTACTTC

J gene: TRBJ2-6
V gene: TRBV12-3/TRBV12-4
D gene: NA
clone size: NA
CDR3 protein: CASSTRLISGANVLTF
CDR3 DNA: TGTGCCAGCAGTACCAGACTGATCTCTGGGGCCAACGTCCTGACTTTC

J gene: TRBJ2-1
V gene: TRBV5-1
D gene: TRBD2
clone size: NA
CDR3 protein: CASSSGLATNEQFF
CDR3 DNA: TGCGCCAGCAGCTCGGGACTAGCCACCAATGAGCAGTTCTTC

J gene: TRBJ1-1
V gene: TRBV20-1
D gene: NA
clone size: few
CDR3 protein: CSASPGNTEAFF
CDR3 DNA: TGCAGTGCTAGCCCGGGTAACACTGAAGCTTTCTTT

J gene: TRBJ2-5
V gene: TRBV15
D gene: TRBD2
clone size: few
CDR3 protein: CATSRDTGLTSPRRETQYF
CDR3 DNA: TGTGCCACCAGCAGAGATACGGGGTTGACTAGCCCGCGGCGAGAGACCCAGTACTTC

J gene: TRBJ2-6
V gene: TRBV4-1
D gene: NA
clone size: NA
CDR3 protein: CASSHWSGRRANVLTF
CDR3 DNA: TGCGCCAGCAGCCATTGGTCAGGTCGGAGGGCCAACGTCCTGACTTTC

J gene: TRBJ1-1
V gene: TRBV7-9
D gene: NA
clone size: NA
CDR3 protein: CASSLAVIGFTEAFF
CDR3 DNA: TGTGCCAGCAGCTTAGCGGTAATCGGGTTTACTGAAGCTTTCTTT

J gene: TRBJ1-2
V gene: TRBV2
D gene: NA
clone size: NA
CDR3 protein: CARWDVFINGYTF
CDR3 DNA: TGTGCCAGATGGGACGTTTTTATTAATGGCTACACCTTC